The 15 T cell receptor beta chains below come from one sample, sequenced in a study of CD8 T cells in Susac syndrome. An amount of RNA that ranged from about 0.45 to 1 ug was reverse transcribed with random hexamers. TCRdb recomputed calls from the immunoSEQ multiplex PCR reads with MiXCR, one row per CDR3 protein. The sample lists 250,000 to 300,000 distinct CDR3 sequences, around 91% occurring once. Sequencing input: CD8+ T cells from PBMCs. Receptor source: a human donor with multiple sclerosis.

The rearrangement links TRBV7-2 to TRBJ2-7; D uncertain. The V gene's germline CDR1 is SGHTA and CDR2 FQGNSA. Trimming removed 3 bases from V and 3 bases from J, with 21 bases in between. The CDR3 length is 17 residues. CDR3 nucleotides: TGTGCCAGCAGCTTCGTCCCCCCTTACAGAGTGGGCTACGAGCAGTACTTC. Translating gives CASSFVPPYRVGYEQYF.

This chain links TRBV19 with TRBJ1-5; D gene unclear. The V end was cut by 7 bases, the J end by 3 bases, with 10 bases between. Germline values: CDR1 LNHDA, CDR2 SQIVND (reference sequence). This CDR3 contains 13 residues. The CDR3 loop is CASTSYDNQPQHF. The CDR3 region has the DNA TGTGCCAGTACCTCGTACGACAATCAGCCCCAGCATTTT.

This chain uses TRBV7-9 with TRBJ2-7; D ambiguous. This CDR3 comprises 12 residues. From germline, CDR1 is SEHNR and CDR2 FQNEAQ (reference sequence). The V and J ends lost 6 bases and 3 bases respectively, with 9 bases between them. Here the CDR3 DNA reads TGTGCCAGCAGGCAAGACAACTACGAGCAGTACTTC. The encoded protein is CASRQDNYEQYF.

Here the CDR3 DNA reads TGTGCCAGCAGCCCGGACAGGGTGCCAGATACGCAGTATTTT. The encoded protein is CASSPDRVPDTQYF. The chain joins TRBV12-3 or TRBV12-4 to TRBJ2-3; 8 positions agree with TRBD1. Unmatched junction bases numbered 6, after V lost 6 bases and J lost 4 bases. The CDR3 has 14 residues.

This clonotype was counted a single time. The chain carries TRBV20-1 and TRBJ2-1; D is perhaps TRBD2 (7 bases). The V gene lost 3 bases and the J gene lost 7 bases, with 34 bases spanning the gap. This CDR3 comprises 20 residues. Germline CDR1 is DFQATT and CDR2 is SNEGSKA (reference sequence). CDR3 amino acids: CSASVRRGQLGGGRGNEQFF. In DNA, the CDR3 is TGCAGTGCTAGTGTTAGGAGGGGACAACTTGGGGGAGGGCGCGGGAATGAGCAGTTCTTC.

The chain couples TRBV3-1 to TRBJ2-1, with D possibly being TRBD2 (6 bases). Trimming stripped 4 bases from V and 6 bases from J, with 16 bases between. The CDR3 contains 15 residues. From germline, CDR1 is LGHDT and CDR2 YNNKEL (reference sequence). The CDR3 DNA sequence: TGTGCCAGCAGCCGATTCGGGACTGGTACCAATGAGCAGTTCTTC. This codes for CASSRFGTGTNEQFF.

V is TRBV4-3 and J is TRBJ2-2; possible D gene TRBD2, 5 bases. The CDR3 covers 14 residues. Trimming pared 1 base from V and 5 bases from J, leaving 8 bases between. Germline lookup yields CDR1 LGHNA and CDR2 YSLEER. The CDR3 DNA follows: TGCGCCAGCAGCCAAGTTCGGGGAACCGGGGAGCTGTTTTTT. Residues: CASSQVRGTGELFF.

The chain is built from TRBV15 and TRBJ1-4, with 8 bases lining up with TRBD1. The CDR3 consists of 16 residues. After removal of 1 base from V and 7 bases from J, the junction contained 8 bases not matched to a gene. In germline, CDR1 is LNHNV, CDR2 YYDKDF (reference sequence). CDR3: CATSRVPGTGFEKLFF. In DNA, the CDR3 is TGTGCCACCAGCAGAGTTCCGGGGACAGGATTTGAAAAACTGTTTTTT.

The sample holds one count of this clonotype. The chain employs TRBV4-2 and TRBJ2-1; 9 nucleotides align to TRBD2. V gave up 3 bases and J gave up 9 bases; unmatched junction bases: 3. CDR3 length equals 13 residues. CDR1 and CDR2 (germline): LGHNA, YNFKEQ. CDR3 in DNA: TGTGCCAGCAGCCAGCCTAGCGGGATTGAGCAGTTCTTC. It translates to CASSQPSGIEQFF.

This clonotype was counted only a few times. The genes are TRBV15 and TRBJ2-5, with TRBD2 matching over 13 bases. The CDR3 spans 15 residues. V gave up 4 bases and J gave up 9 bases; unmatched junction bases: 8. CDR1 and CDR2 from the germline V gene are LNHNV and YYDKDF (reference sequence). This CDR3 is CATSTGTSGNAAQYF. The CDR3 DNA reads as TGTGCCACCAGCACCGGGACTAGCGGGAATGCGGCCCAGTACTTC.

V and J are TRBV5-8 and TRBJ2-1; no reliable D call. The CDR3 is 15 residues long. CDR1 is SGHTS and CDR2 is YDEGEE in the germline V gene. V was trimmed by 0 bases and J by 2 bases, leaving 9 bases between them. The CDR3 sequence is CASSLGVSAYNEQFF. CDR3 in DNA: TGTGCCAGCAGCTTGGGAGTGAGTGCCTACAATGAGCAGTTCTTC.

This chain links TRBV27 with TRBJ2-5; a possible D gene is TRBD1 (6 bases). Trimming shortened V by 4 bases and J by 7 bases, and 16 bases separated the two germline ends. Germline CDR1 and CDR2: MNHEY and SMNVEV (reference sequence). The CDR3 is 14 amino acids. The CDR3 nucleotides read TGTGCCAGCAGTTCCCAGGGGCCACCCGGGACCCAGTACTTC. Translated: CASSSQGPPGTQYF.

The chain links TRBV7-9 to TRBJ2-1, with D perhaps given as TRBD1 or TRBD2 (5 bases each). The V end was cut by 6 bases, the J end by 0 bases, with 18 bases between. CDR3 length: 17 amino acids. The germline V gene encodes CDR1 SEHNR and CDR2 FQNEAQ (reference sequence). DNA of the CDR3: TGTGCCAGCAGTAACGGCCGGGACCCAACCTCCTACAATGAGCAGTTCTTC. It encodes CASSNGRDPTSYNEQFF.

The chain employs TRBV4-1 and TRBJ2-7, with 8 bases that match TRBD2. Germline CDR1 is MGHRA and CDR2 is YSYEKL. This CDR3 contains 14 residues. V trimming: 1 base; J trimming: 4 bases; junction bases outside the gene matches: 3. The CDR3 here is CASSQVPSGYEQYF. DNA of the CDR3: TGCGCCAGCAGCCAAGTACCTAGCGGGTACGAGCAGTACTTC.

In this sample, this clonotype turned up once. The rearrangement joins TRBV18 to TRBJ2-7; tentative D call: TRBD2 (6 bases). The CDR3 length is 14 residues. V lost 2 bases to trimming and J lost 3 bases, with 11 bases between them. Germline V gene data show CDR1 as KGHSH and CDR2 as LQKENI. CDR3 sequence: CASSPEGLFYEQYF. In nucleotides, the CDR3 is TGTGCCAGCTCACCAGAGGGACTGTTCTACGAGCAGTACTTC.